This TCR beta chain comes out of a study of blood T cells in healthy people across ages. For the second PCR, which ran for roughly 6 to 12 cycles, a sample-barcoded 5' primer and a J-beta primer mix were used. Each cDNA molecule was tagged by a template-switch adaptor with 12 random nucleotides. TCRdb reprocessed the 5' RACE reads with MiXCR, giving one entry per CDR3 protein. The sample lists some 290,000 distinct CDR3 sequences, 27% seen once, with over 25% in the top ten. This clonotype was detected only a few times. Antigen unknown. Between the trimmed V and J ends, which lost 4 bases and 4 bases, there was a span of 10 bases. CDR1 is SQVTM and CDR2 is ANQGSEA in the germline V gene. This CDR3 has 12 amino acids. The study's findings and limits: TCR beta diversity was tightly associated with the proportion of naive T cells. PBMCs went unsorted, and a conclusive naive versus antigen-experienced comparison was therefore prevented.

This TCR derives from a woman in her 70s in good health. The sequenced sample was blood. The chain couples TRBV29-1 to TRBJ1-2; maybe TRBD1 (5 bases). The CDR3 is CSVGGVGYGYTF. The CDR3 DNA follows: TGCAGCGTTGGGGGGGTGGGCTATGGCTACACCTTC.